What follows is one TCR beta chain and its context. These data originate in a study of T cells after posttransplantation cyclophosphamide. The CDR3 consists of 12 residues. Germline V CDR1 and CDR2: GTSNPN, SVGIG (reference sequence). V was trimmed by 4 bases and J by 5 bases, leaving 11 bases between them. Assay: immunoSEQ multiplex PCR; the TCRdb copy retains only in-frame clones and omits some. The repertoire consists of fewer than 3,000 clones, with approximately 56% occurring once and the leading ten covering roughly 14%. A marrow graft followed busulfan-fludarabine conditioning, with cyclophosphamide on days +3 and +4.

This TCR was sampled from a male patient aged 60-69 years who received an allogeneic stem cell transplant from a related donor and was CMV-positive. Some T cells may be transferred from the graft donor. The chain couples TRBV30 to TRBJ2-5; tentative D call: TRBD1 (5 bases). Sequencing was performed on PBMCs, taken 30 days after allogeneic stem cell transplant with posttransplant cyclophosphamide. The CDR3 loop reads CAWTRGFETQYF. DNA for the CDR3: TGTGCCTGGACTAGGGGATTTGAGACCCAGTACTTC.